This entry lists 16 T cell receptor beta chains sequenced from one sample in a study of T cell repertoires in cytomegalovirus infection. These receptors' targets are unknown. TCRdb fed the reads into MiXCR, producing one record per CDR3 protein. The sample includes approximately 300,000 distinct CDR3 sequences, roughly 25% of them seen just once. The material was cultured PBMCs, obtained from culture after CMV antigen stimulation. The receptors here all came from a human donor in good health (CMV status not recorded). Some clones in this sample may be carry-over from other donors' samples.

Comment on this clonotype: This may arise from a read error, as a much more abundant clone is one base away. The V and J genes are TRBV7-2 and TRBJ1-5, with TRBD1 identical over 8 bases. The CDR3 covers 15 residues. Trimming took 5 bases from V and 0 from J; bases not matched to a gene: 3. Looked up from germline, CDR1 is SGHTA and CDR2 is FQGNSA. The CDR3 DNA follows: TGTGCCAGCAGCCGACAGGGGAATAGCAATCAGCCCCAGCATTTT. It specifies CASSRQGNSNQPQHF.

This clonotype has a count of ten or more. J is TRBJ2-5 and V is TRBV7-8; either TRBD1 or TRBD2 may fit D (5 bases each). Germline V gene data show CDR1 as SGHVS and CDR2 as FQNEAQ. V gave up 7 bases and J gave up 5 bases, with 17 bases separating them. This CDR3 has 14 amino acids. This chain's CDR3 is CASTSRGARETQYF. DNA for the CDR3: TGTGCCAGCACCTCCCGAGGGGCGCGGGAGACCCAGTACTTC.

The chain uses TRBV5-6 and TRBJ2-7; TRBD2 matches 12 bases. CDR1 SGHDT and CDR2 YYEEEE come from the germline V gene. The CDR3 covers 17 residues. V shed 0 bases, J shed 5 bases, and the junction held 9 bases outside the gene matches. The CDR3 coding sequence is TGTGCCAGCAGCTTGGGGGAGAGGCGACTAGCGGGAGACGAGCAGTACGTC. This encodes CASSLGERRLAGDEQYV.

The chain couples TRBV27 to TRBJ2-5; 8 positions match TRBD2. This CDR3 has 14 amino acids. Losses at the gene ends were 6 bases for V and 4 bases for J; bases not matched to a gene: 7. CDR1 is MNHEY and CDR2 is SMNVEV in the germline V gene (reference sequence). The CDR3, as DNA: TGTGCCAGCAGACCCGTGGCGGGAGGAGAGACCCAGTACTTC. It encodes CASRPVAGGETQYF.

This clonotype came up a few times. The gene calls are TRBV27 and TRBJ1-6, with 7 bases that match TRBD1. Trimming cost V 5 bases and J 10 bases; bases outside gene matches: 8. Germline values: CDR1 MNHEY, CDR2 SMNVEV (reference sequence). The CDR3 loop spans 14 amino acids. CDR3 residues: CASSITGADSPLHF. In nucleotides, the CDR3 is TGTGCCAGCAGTATCACAGGGGCTGACTCACCCCTCCACTTT.

In this sample, this clonotype turned up a few times. The chain carries TRBV19 and TRBJ1-3; TRBD1 matches at 7 bases. Losses at the gene ends were 5 bases for V and 7 bases for J; bases not matched to a gene: 8. The CDR3 is 14 amino acids. Germline V gene lookup returns CDR1 LNHDA and CDR2 SQIVND (reference sequence). In nucleotides, the CDR3 is TGTGCCAGTAGTGCCTCGACAGGGATTAACACCATATATTTT. This translates into CASSASTGINTIYF.

For this clonotype: At one end, the junction sequence differs from germline, possibly due to a read error. The rearrangement links TRBV19 to TRBJ1-1; D may be TRBD1 (5 bases). Germline V gene data show CDR1 as LNHDA and CDR2 as SQIVND (reference sequence). The CDR3 is 16 amino acids. The CDR3 region has the DNA TGTGCCAGTAGAATAGGAGGGACGGGGGGGAACACTGAAGCTTTCTTT. Residues: CASRIGGTGGNTEAFF.

This clonotype was seen a few times. The V and J genes are TRBV4-3 and TRBJ2-7, with D possibly matching TRBD1 (7 bases). Germline V gene sequence: CDR1 LGHNA, CDR2 YSLEER. The CDR3 spans 13 residues. Between the trimmed V and J ends, which lost 1 base and 7 bases, there was a span of 11 bases. The CDR3, as DNA: TGCGCCAGCAGCCAAGTTCAGGGGGGTGAGCAGTACTTC. Its translation is CASSQVQGGEQYF.

The chain uses TRBV20-1 and TRBJ1-6, with a possible D match to TRBD1 (5 bases). Germline CDR1 reads DFQATT; CDR2 reads SNEGSKA (reference sequence). V was pared by 5 bases and J by 0 bases, with 8 bases between. The CDR3 loop spans 14 amino acids. CDR3 bases: TGCAGTGCTTTAGGGGTCTCCTATAATTCACCCCTCCACTTT. Translation gives CSALGVSYNSPLHF.

The chain is built from TRBV6-2 or TRBV6-3 and TRBJ1-5, with D possibly matching TRBD1 (6 bases). Trimming stripped 2 bases from V and 7 bases from J, with 12 bases between. Germline V gene data show CDR1 as MNHEY and CDR2 as SVGEGT. The CDR3 runs 14 residues. CDR3 sequence: CASSYGGAGQPQHF. Here the CDR3 DNA reads TGTGCCAGCAGTTACGGGGGGGCAGGGCAGCCCCAGCATTTT.

The genes are TRBV7-2 and TRBJ2-5; D is unclear. Germline CDR1 and CDR2: SGHTA and FQGNSA. This CDR3 spans 15 amino acids. V lost 0 bases to trimming and J lost 0 bases, with 8 bases between them. Here the CDR3 DNA reads TGTGCCAGCAGCTTAGCGGGTCTATACCAAGAGACCCAGTACTTC. Translated: CASSLAGLYQETQYF. Full variable domain (outside the CDR3, taken from reference TRBV7-2 and TRBJ2-5): GAGVSQSPSNKVTEKGKDVELRCDPISGHTALYWYRQSLGQGLEFLIYFQGNSAPDKSGLPSDRFSAERTGGSVSTLTIQRTQQEDSAVYLCASSLAGLYQETQYFGPGTRLLVL.

V and J are TRBV6-4 and TRBJ2-1, with D uncertain. The CDR3 spans 16 residues. V lost 5 bases and J 1 base, leaving 15 bases between the germline ends. From germline, CDR1 is MRHNA and CDR2 SNTAGT. The CDR3 loop is CASSKRSQGSYNEQFF. The CDR3 DNA follows: TGTGCCAGCAGTAAACGCAGTCAAGGGTCCTACAATGAGCAGTTCTTC.

This clonotype was counted a few times. The chain is built from TRBV5-5 and TRBJ2-1; TRBD2 matches at 14 bases. This CDR3 spans 17 amino acids. V dropped 4 bases and J dropped 3; count of bases not matched to a gene: 6. From germline, CDR1 is SGHKS and CDR2 YYEKEE (reference sequence). The CDR3 DNA reads as TGTGCCAGCAGCCCTGGACTAGCGGGGGGTTACTACAATGAGCAGTTCTTC. This translates into CASSPGLAGGYYNEQFF.

The V and J genes are TRBV7-2 and TRBJ1-2; maybe TRBD1 (5 bases). Trimming cost V 1 base and J 0 bases, with 9 bases left between them. Germline V CDR1 and CDR2: SGHTA, FQGNSA. CDR3 length equals 15 residues. CDR3 DNA sequence: TGTGCCAGCAGCTTAGAACACAGGCCTAACTATGGCTACACCTTC. Its protein is CASSLEHRPNYGYTF.

This clonotype was seen a handful of times. V usage is TRBV27 and J usage is TRBJ2-5, with D perhaps matching TRBD1 (6 bases). This CDR3 is built from 16 residues. V was clipped by 2 bases and J by 4 bases, with 17 bases between them. Germline V CDR1 and CDR2: MNHEY, SMNVEV (reference sequence). CDR3 DNA sequence: TGTGCCAGCAGTTTACGATGGACAGTTCTTACAGAGACCCAGTACTTC. Translating gives CASSLRWTVLTETQYF.

The chain combines TRBV29-1 with TRBJ1-2; 7 positions agree with TRBD1. Germline V gene lookup returns CDR1 SQVTM and CDR2 ANQGSEA. CDR3 size: 16 residues. The ends lost 3 bases at V and 2 bases at J; junction bases unmatched: 12. The CDR3 sequence: CSVEEVRGTKNYGYTF. In DNA, the CDR3 is TGCAGCGTTGAGGAGGTCAGGGGGACAAAAAACTATGGCTACACCTTC.